This T cell receptor beta chain originates from a study of blood T cell repertoires in COVID-19 (dated by TCRdb to the early 2020s). Background on the whole study: Samples from collaborators originated in the United States, Italy and Spain and spanned both the acute and convalescent phases of COVID-19. The prospective study material was composed of cDNA or gDNA derived from T cells, B-cell-depleted T cells, or PBMCs. Deeply sampled blood TCRbeta repertoires from subjects exposed to, actively infected with, or recovered from COVID-19 were included in the dataset. The repertoires were released in a freely available public database meant as a resource for research on the immune response to SARS-CoV-2. The sample metadata nearly always contained a de-identified subject ID, COVID-19 status, age in years and sex. Samples came from the ongoing ImmuneRACE study (first 160 participants) plus 1,254 subjects from 6 global collaborators. Where available, HLA class I and class II types were obtained from metadata supplied by the sample provider rather than from assay-based typing. Overall study results and their limits: How much clinical and demographic metadata was included differed by source and by participant, and the metadata was provided uncurated.

Whole blood was collected in K2EDTA tubes by collaborating institutions according to the institutions' own protocols. For TCRbeta analysis, collaborators shipped samples in one of three forms: frozen whole blood, isolated PBMCs, or DNA extracted from either of those sample types. Worth noting for this clone: There is no known antigen for this receptor. Base qualities are not at hand, and no much larger clone is one base apart.

TCRbeta CDR3 regions were amplified from genomic DNA using the immunoSEQ Assay, a bias-controlled multiplex PCR. In the original analysis: The number of nucleated cells in each sample was estimated from the amplification of reference gene primers within the assay. To quantify the absolute abundance of each unique TCRbeta CDR3 rearrangement, sequence reads were collapsed and filtered. Productive Simpson clonality was computed per sample as the square root of Simpson's diversity index over productive rearrangements. TCRdb's version of the immuneACCESS table is confined to in-frame rearrangements and falls short of the full clone set. An unresolved V gene accounts for under half of the shortfall where checked; the remainder is of unknown origin. V and J calls and clone size are given by that table; D and trimming were obtained from the DNA. This sample has fewer than 250,000 clones in its table, and 80% to 90% of those were observed once. The ten biggest clones cover 15% to 20% of the sample.

The junction carries 5 bases between V and J, which are trimmed by 1 base and 2 bases respectively. CDR1 and CDR2 are drawn from the germline V gene (reference sequence): SEHNR, FQNEAQ. Including cysteine and phenylalanine, the CDR3 has 14 amino acids. Only the CDR3 DNA stays, 42 bases, in frame from base 1. The specimen was peripheral blood. This receptor was obtained from a man aged 30 to 39 with active or convalescent COVID-19. The V and J genes are TRBV7-9 and TRBJ2-2, with the D gene too uncertain to name. The DNA is TGTGCCAGCAGCTTAGGCGGAAACACCGGGGAGCTGTTTTTT. This is translated as CASSLGGNTGELFF.